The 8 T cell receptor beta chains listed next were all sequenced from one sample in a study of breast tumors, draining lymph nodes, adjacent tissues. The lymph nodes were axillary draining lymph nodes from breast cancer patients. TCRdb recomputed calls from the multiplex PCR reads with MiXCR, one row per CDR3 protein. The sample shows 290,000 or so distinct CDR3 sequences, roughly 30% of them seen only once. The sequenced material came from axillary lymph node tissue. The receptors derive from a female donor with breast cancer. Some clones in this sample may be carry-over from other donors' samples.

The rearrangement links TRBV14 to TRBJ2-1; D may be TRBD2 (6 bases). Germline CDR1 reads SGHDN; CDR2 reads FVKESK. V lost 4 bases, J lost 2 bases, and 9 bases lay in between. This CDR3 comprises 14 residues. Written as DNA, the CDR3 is TGTGCCAGCAGCCCCCTAGCGACCTACAATGAGCAGTTCTTC. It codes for CASSPLATYNEQFF.

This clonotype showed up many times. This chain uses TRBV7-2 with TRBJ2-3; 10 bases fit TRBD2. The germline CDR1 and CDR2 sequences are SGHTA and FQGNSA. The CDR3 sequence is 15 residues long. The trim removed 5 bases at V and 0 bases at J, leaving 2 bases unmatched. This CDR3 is CASSGGLASTDTQYF. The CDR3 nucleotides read TGTGCCAGCAGCGGGGGACTAGCGAGCACAGATACGCAGTATTTT.

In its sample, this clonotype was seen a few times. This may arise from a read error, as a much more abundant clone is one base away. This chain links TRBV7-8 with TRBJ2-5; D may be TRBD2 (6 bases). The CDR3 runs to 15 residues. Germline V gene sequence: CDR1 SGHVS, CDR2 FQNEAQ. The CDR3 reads CASSRGIGIQETQHF. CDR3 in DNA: TGTGCCAGCAGTCGCGGGATAGGGATACAAGAGACCCAGCACTTC.

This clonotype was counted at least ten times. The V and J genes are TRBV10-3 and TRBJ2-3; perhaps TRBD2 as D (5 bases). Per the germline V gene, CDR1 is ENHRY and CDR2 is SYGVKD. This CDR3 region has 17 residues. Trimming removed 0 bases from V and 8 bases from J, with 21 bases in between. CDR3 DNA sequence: TGTGCCATCAGTGAGTCCGGTTTTGAGGGAGTGGGTGGTACGCAGTATTTT. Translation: CAISESGFEGVGGTQYF.

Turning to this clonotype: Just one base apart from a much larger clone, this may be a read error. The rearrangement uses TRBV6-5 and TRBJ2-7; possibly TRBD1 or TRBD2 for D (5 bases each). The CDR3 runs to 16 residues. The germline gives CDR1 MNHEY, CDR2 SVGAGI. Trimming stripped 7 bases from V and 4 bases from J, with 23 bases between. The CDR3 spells CASTRGAQHVSYEQYF. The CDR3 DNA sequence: TGTGCCAGCACCCGAGGGGCGCAGCACGTCTCTTACGAGCAGTACTTC.

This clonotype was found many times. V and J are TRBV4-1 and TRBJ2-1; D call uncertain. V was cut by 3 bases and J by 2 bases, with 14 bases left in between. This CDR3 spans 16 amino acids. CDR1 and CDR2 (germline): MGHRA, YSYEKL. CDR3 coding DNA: TGCGCCAGCAGCCAGTTAGACCTCCTTACCTACAATGAGCAGTTCTTC. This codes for CASSQLDLLTYNEQFF.

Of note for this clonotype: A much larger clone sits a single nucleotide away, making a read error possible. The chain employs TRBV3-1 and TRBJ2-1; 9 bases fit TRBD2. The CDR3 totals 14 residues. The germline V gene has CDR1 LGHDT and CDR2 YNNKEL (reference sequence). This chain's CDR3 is CASIGAGGYEGQLF. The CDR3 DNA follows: TGTGCCAGCATCGGTGCGGGAGGGTACGAAGGGCAGCTCTTC.

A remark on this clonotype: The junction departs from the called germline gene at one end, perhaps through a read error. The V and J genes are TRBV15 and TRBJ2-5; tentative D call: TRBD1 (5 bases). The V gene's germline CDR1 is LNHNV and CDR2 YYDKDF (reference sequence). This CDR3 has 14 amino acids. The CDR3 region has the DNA TGTGTCACCAGCAGTCCAGGGTCTAAAGAGACCCGGTACTTC. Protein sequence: CVTSSPGSKETRYF.